This TCR beta chain comes out of a study of Ad26.COV2.S vaccination and SARS-CoV-2 variants. In the study overall: Once, or twice with 56 days between doses, Ad26.COV2.S was given intramuscularly.

Trimming removed 3 bases at V and 4 bases at J, with 12 bases between. CDR3 size: 14 residues. The germline gives CDR1 MDHEN, CDR2 SYDVKM. A word on this clone: Its antigen is not identified.

Treatment given: around 19 received Ad26.COV2.S at low or high dose, single or two shots; a few received placebo; per-sample allocation not given. Day 63 after the first injection of vaccine or placebo was the sampling time. Vaccination used an Ad26 vector expressing Wuhan-strain SARS-CoV-2 spike. Findings of the study overall: Placebo recipients and vaccine recipients were similar in non-spike TCR breadth. Vaccinees reportedly had broad spike-specific CD8+ and CD4+ T cell responses.

Generated by immunoSEQ multiplex PCR, the TCRdb table keeps only in-frame clones and is missing some. The sample records a few hundred thousand clones, around 90% being singletons. The material sequenced was peripheral blood, taken in a trial of Ad26.COV2.S vaccine versus placebo. This TCR derives from a person between 18 and 59 years old who received the Ad26.COV2.S COVID-19 vaccine or a placebo. The rearrangement uses TRBV28 and TRBJ2-5, with D perhaps TRBD1 (5 bases). The CDR3 here is CASSLSYRLETQYF. The CDR3 nucleotides are TGTGCCAGCAGTTTGTCGTACAGGTTAGAGACCCAGTACTTC.